The 12 T cell receptor beta chains below all came from one sample that was sequenced in a study of cytomegalovirus exposure and HLA in healthy donors. Vbeta (60) and Jbeta (13) primers were used in the PCR. Repertoires were generated with immunoSEQ multiplex PCR, while TCRdb's copy carries only in-frame clones and drops some. The data show 75,000 to 100,000 clones, under 80% seen once. The sequenced sample consisted of PBMCs. Receptor source: a male donor in good health and CMV-seronegative.

The chain couples TRBV19 to TRBJ2-7, with 10 bases matching TRBD2. J lost 2 bases, V lost 6 bases, and 7 bases had no gene match. Germline V CDR1 and CDR2: LNHDA, SQIVND (reference sequence). The length of the CDR3 is 15 residues. The CDR3 region has the DNA TGTGCCAGTAGCCTAGCGGGAGATAGTACCTACGAGCAGTACTTC. It codes for CASSLAGDSTYEQYF.

V is TRBV6-5 and J is TRBJ2-7; 10 bases agree with TRBD1. There are 15 residues in the CDR3. Germline V CDR1 and CDR2: MNHEY, SVGAGI. V shed 2 bases, J shed 3 bases, and the junction held 4 bases outside the gene matches. The CDR3 nucleotides read TGTGCCAGCAGTTACGGGGGGGACAGGGGCTACGAGCAGTACTTC. Translation: CASSYGGDRGYEQYF.

This clone has just a few counts. This sequence joins TRBV6-5 and TRBJ1-1, with TRBD1 identical over 7 bases. Unmatched junction bases numbered 6, after V lost 6 bases and J lost 2 bases. The CDR3 is 14 residues long. The germline V gene has CDR1 MNHEY and CDR2 SVGAGI. The CDR3 sequence is CASSKQGYNTEAFF. The CDR3 nucleotides read TGTGCCAGCAGCAAACAGGGGTATAACACTGAAGCTTTCTTT.

The chain joins TRBV28 to TRBJ1-2; D remains ambiguous. Germline V gene sequence: CDR1 MDHEN, CDR2 SYDVKM. The CDR3 is 15 amino acids. V was pared by 7 bases and J by 4 bases, with 19 bases between. The CDR3 coding sequence is TGTGCCAGCACCACGAATGTCCCCGTTAGCTATGGCTACACCTTC. This gives the protein CASTTNVPVSYGYTF.

The CDR3 region is CASSLGYPVTRYGYTF. The CDR3 region has the DNA TGTGCCAGCAGTTTGGGCTATCCAGTGACCCGGTATGGCTACACCTTC. The chain joins TRBV28 to TRBJ1-2; no definite D call. Trimming removed 3 bases from V and 5 bases from J, with 19 bases in between. CDR3 length equals 16 residues. Germline assignment: CDR1 MDHEN and CDR2 SYDVKM.

V and J are TRBV7-9 and TRBJ1-1; 7 bases match TRBD1. The CDR3 consists of 15 residues. Per germline, CDR1 SEHNR and CDR2 FQNEAQ (reference sequence). V trimming: 6 bases; J trimming: 3 bases; junction bases outside the gene matches: 10. CDR3 nucleotide sequence: TGTGCCAGCAGGGGAGAGACAGGGCCCTACACTGAAGCTTTCTTT. Protein: CASRGETGPYTEAFF.

V gene TRBV5-1 combines with J gene TRBJ2-7; D perhaps matches TRBD2 (5 bases). V was clipped by 0 bases and J by 6 bases, with 16 bases between them. From germline, CDR1 is SGHRS and CDR2 YFSETQ. This CDR3 region has 15 residues. The CDR3 DNA reads TGCGCCAGCAGCTTGGCAGGAGGATCTCTGGGCGAGCAGTACTTC. This gives the protein CASSLAGGSLGEQYF.

The chain recombines TRBV7-3 with TRBJ2-2; 13 nucleotides align to TRBD2. With 3 bases clipped from V and 6 bases from J, the junction kept 4 bases outside the gene matches. The CDR3 extends over 16 amino acids. CDR1 and CDR2 from the germline V gene are SGHTA and FQGTGA. CDR3 region: CASSFTSGRASGELFF. Written as DNA, the CDR3 is TGTGCCAGCAGCTTCACTAGCGGGAGGGCGTCCGGGGAGCTGTTTTTT.

The chain recombines TRBV7-2 with TRBJ2-7; the match to TRBD2 covers 9 bases. The CDR3 is made up of 14 amino acids. The J segment lost 2 bases and the V segment lost 6 bases, leaving 5 bases of the junction unmatched. CDR1 is SGHTA and CDR2 is FQGNSA in the germline V gene. The CDR3 is CASSGLANPYEQYF. The CDR3 DNA sequence: TGTGCCAGCAGTGGACTAGCGAACCCCTACGAGCAGTACTTC.

V and J are TRBV27 and TRBJ2-1, with 11 bases that match TRBD2. The CDR3 spans 15 residues. After removal of 3 bases from V and 4 bases from J, the junction contained 2 bases not matched to a gene. CDR1 MNHEY and CDR2 SMNVEV come from the germline V gene (reference sequence). The CDR3 coding sequence is TGTGCCAGCAGTTTGGGACTAGCGGAATACAATGAGCAGTTCTTC. It encodes CASSLGLAEYNEQFF.

V gene TRBV6-5 combines with J gene TRBJ2-1, with 8 bases fitting TRBD2. The CDR3 runs 16 residues. Germline V CDR1 and CDR2: MNHEY, SVGAGI. J was trimmed by 3 bases and V by 0 bases; bases with no gene match: 4. The CDR3 sequence is CASSYSAGGFYNEQFF. The DNA for the CDR3 is TGTGCCAGCAGTTACTCGGCGGGAGGCTTCTACAATGAGCAGTTCTTC.

This sequence joins TRBV28 and TRBJ2-7; 8 bases fit TRBD1. J gave up 5 bases and V 7 bases, and 13 bases lay outside the gene matches. CDR1 is MDHEN and CDR2 is SYDVKM in the germline V gene. The CDR3 has 15 residues. The CDR3 DNA reads TGTGCCAGCAATCCTTTGCCACAGGGGGACCACGAGCAGTACTTC. This gives the protein CASNPLPQGDHEQYF.